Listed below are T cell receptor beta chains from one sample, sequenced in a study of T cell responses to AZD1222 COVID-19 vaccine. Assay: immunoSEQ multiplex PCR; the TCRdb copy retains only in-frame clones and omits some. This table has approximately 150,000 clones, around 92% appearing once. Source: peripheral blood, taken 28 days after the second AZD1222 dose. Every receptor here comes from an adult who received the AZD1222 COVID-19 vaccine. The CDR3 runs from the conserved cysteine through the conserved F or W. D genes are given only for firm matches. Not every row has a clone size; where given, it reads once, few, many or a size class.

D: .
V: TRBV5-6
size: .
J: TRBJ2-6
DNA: TGTGCCAGCAGCTTCGCGGCTGGGGCCAACGTCCTGACTTTC
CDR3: CASSFAAGANVLTF

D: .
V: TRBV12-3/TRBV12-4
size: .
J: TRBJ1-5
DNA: TGTGCCAGCAGTTTCAAAGACAGGCAGCCCCAGCATTTT
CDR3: CASSFKDRQPQHF

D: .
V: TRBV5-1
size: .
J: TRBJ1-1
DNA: TGCGCCAGCAGCTTGGGGGTCGGGTCTAACACTGAAGCTTTCTTT
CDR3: CASSLGVGSNTEAFF

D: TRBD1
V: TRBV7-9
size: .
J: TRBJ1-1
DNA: TGTGCCAGCAGCTACGGCAGGGGGCACTTTGATGAAGCTTTCTTT
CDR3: CASSYGRGHFDEAFF

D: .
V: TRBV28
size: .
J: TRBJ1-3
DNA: TGTGCCAGCAGTTTAGGGCGGCCAGACCGGGGAAACACCATATATTTT
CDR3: CASSLGRPDRGNTIYF

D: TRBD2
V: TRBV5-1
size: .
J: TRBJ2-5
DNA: TGCGCCAGCAGCTTGGGGACTAGCGGGGGTGAGACCCAGTACTTC
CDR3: CASSLGTSGGETQYF

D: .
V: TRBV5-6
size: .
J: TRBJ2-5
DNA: TGTGCCAGCAGCTTAGGGACCAAGGGGACCCAGTACTTC
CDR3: CASSLGTKGTQYF

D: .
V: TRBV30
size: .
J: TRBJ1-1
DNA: TGTGCCTGGAGTGTATCGAATTCGAGACAGGCTTTCTTT
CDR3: CAWSVSNSRQAFF

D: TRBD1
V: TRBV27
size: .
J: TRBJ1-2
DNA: TGTGCCAGCACCATCAGCCCCCGGACAGGGATCTATGGCTACACCTTC
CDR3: CASTISPRTGIYGYTF

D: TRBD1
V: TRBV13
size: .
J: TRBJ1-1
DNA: TGTGCCAGCAGCCGAGGGACAGGGGACACTGAAGCTTTCTTT
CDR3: CASSRGTGDTEAFF

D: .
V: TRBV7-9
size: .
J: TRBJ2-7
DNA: TGTGCCAGCAGCTTTGGAACAGGAGGCTACGAGCAGTACTTC
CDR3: CASSFGTGGYEQYF

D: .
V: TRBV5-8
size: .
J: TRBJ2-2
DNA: TGTGCCAGCAGCTTGGGGCAGAACACCGGGGAGCTGTTTTTT
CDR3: CASSLGQNTGELFF

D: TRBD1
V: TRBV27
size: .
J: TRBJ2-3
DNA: TGTGCCAGCAGACCGGGACAGCAAGCCCTCCCAGATACGCAGTATTTT
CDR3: CASRPGQQALPDTQYF

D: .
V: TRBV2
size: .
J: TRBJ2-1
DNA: TGTGCCAGCAGGGACCAGGGCTACAATGAGCAGTTCTTC
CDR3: CASRDQGYNEQFF

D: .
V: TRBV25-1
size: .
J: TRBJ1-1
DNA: TGTGCCAGCAGCAAGGGGGAGTACACTGAAGCTTTCTTT
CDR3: CASSKGEYTEAFF

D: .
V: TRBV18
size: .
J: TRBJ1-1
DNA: TGTGCCAGCTCACCACGACAGGCAGGAATTATGAACACTGAAGCTTTCTTT
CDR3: CASSPRQAGIMNTEAFF

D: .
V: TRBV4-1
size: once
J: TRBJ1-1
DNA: TGCGCCAGCAGCCAAGTAGACATTACGATCACTGAAGCTTTCTTT
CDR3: CASSQVDITITEAFF

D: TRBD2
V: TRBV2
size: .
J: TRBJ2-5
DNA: TGTGCCAGCAGTGAAAAGCGGGAACAAGAGACCCAGTACTTC
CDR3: CASSEKREQETQYF

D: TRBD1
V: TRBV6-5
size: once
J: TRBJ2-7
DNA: TGTGCCAGCTTTCCCCTGACAGGGCAATTGATCGAGCAGTACTTC
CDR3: CASFPLTGQLIEQYF

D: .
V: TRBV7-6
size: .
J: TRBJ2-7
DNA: TGTGCCAGCAGCTTAGATGAGGGTTTCCCGTACGAGCAGTACTTC
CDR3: CASSLDEGFPYEQYF

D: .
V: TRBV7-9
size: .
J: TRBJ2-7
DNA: TGTGCCAGCAGCCCGGGGGTGAGGGTAAACGAGCAGTACTTC
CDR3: CASSPGVRVNEQYF

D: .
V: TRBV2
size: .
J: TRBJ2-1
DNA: TGTGCCAGCACGACCCAGCGGGCCCAATCCTACAATGAGCAGTTCTTC
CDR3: CASTTQRAQSYNEQFF

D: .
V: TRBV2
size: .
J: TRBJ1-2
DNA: TGTGCCAGCTCCGGGAGTACTTATGGCTACACCTTC
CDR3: CASSGSTYGYTF

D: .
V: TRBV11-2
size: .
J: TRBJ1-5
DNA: TGTGCCAGCAGCTTAGCGGTAGATCAGCCCCAGCATTTT
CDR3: CASSLAVDQPQHF

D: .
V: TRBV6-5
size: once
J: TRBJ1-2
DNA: TGTGCCAGCAGTTACTCGAGGGGTTACAATGAAGACTACACCTTC
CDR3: CASSYSRGYNEDYTF

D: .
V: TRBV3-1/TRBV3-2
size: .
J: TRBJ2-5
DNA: TGTGCCAGCAGCCCATGGACCAAAGAGACCCAGTACTTC
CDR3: CASSPWTKETQYF

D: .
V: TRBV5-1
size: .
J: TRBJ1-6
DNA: TGCGCCAGCCGGGTGGCAGAGAATTCACCCCTCCACTTT
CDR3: CASRVAENSPLHF

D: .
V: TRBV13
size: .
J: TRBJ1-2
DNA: TGTGCCAGCAGCTTAGGGGGGCAGGGATGGGGCTACACCTTC
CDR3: CASSLGGQGWGYTF

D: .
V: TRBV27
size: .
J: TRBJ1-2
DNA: TGTGCCAGCAGTCTTTCGCGGGACGGAAGATATGGCTACACCTTC
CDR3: CASSLSRDGRYGYTF

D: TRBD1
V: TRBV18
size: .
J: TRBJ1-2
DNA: TGTGCCAGCTCCTCCGGGACAGGGGACTATGGCTACACCTTC
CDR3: CASSSGTGDYGYTF

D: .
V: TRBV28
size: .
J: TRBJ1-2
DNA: TGTGCCACCCGCCAGCAGGCGTCAGTCTATGGCTACACCTTC
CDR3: CATRQQASVYGYTF

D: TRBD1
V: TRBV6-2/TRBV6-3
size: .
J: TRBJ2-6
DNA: TGTGCCAGCAGCCAGGACAGGGTCTCTCTCTTTGGGGCCAACGTCCTGACTTTC
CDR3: CASSQDRVSLFGANVLTF